These 15 T cell receptor beta chains were all obtained from the same sample, sequenced in a study of blood T cell repertoires in COVID-19. TCRdb's copy holds only in-frame clones and misses some; the assay was immunoSEQ multiplex PCR. Of approximately 67,000 clones detected, roughly nine tenths appear once; the ten largest clones hold approximately 7.9%. Material: peripheral blood. These receptors were collected from a human donor in a cohort sampled during active COVID-19.

This chain joins TRBV24-1 and TRBJ1-2, with 11 bases matching TRBD1. The CDR3 is made up of 14 amino acids. With 2 bases clipped from V and 10 bases from J, the junction kept 5 bases outside the gene matches. The germline gives CDR1 KGHDR, CDR2 SFDVKD. CDR3: CATSDYGQGADYTF. For the CDR3, the DNA is TGTGCCACCAGTGATTATGGACAGGGGGCGGACTACACCTTC.

The chain uses TRBV19 and TRBJ2-3; the match to TRBD2 covers 7 bases. CDR3 size: 14 residues. Germline V CDR1 and CDR2: LNHDA, SQIVND (reference sequence). Trimming at V came to 6 bases and at J to 4 bases, leaving 7 bases not matched to a gene. CDR3: CASRGLRFPDTQYF. The CDR3 coding sequence is TGTGCCAGTAGGGGACTACGATTCCCAGATACGCAGTATTTT.

V gene TRBV5-6 combines with J gene TRBJ2-1; weak D call: TRBD1 (5 bases). The CDR3 spans 13 residues. The V and J ends lost 0 bases and 5 bases respectively, with 6 bases between them. CDR1 is SGHDT and CDR2 is YYEEEE in the germline V gene. The CDR3 coding sequence is TGTGCCAGCAGCTTGGGGGGCCACAATGAGCAGTTCTTC. This encodes CASSLGGHNEQFF.

V and J are TRBV13 and TRBJ2-7, with a possible D match to TRBD2 (6 bases). CDR1 and CDR2 from the germline V gene are PRHDT and FYEKMQ (reference sequence). The CDR3 is 13 residues long. V dropped 1 base and J dropped 7 bases, with 11 bases sitting between them. The CDR3 nucleotides read TGTGCCAGCAGCTTAGACGAGGCGGGGGAGCAGTACTTC. Amino acids: CASSLDEAGEQYF.

This clone was seen just once. The V and J genes are TRBV6-6 and TRBJ2-7, with 14 bases aligning to TRBD2. CDR3 length equals 15 residues. Germline assignment: CDR1 MNHNY and CDR2 SVGAGI (reference sequence). Germline trimming cut 8 bases from V and 4 bases from J; bases unmatched to any gene: 7. The CDR3 is CASRPGLAGGYEQYF. The CDR3, as DNA: TGTGCCAGCCGTCCTGGACTAGCGGGGGGTTACGAGCAGTACTTC.

This chain uses TRBV5-1 with TRBJ2-2; 9 nucleotides line up with TRBD1. Unmatched junction bases numbered 11, after V lost 5 bases and J lost 6 bases. CDR1 is SGHRS and CDR2 is YFSETQ in the germline V gene. The CDR3 consists of 16 residues. CDR3 protein: CASRFEQGAEPGELFF. In DNA, the CDR3 is TGCGCCAGCAGGTTCGAACAGGGGGCGGAACCCGGGGAGCTGTTTTTT.

This clone was seen a single time. The chain couples TRBV7-9 to TRBJ2-1, with 8 nucleotides matching TRBD2. V was clipped by 10 bases and J by 9 bases; unmatched bases: 14. The CDR3 has 14 residues. Germline CDR1 and CDR2: SEHNR and FQNEAQ (reference sequence). In DNA form, the CDR3 reads TGTGCCACGATGACTAGCGAGGTGCGGAGTGAGCAGTTCTTC. It codes for CATMTSEVRSEQFF.

The chain combines TRBV10-1 with TRBJ2-1; 8 bases align to TRBD1. Unmatched junction bases numbered 3, after V lost 5 bases and J lost 0 bases. CDR3 length: 15 residues. Germline values: CDR1 WNHNN, CDR2 SYGVQD (reference sequence). CDR3 amino acids: CASSPQGASYNEQFF. The CDR3 bases are TGCGCCAGCAGTCCCCAGGGGGCCTCCTACAATGAGCAGTTCTTC.

V usage is TRBV18 and J usage is TRBJ1-4; tentatively, D is TRBD1 (6 bases). The germline V gene has CDR1 KGHSH and CDR2 LQKENI. Trimming took 3 bases from V and 3 from J, leaving 11 bases between them. The CDR3 is made up of 15 amino acids. The chain's CDR3 is CASSPRRGPNEKLFF. The CDR3 DNA is TGTGCCAGCTCACCCCGCAGGGGTCCTAATGAAAAACTGTTTTTT.

V usage is TRBV7-2 and J usage is TRBJ2-5, with 8 bases fitting TRBD1. Trimming removed 5 bases from V and 3 bases from J; junction bases left unmatched: 5. Germline V gene sequence: CDR1 SGHTA, CDR2 FQGNSA. The CDR3 has 14 amino acids. CDR3 loop: CASSKTGDKETQYF. DNA for the CDR3: TGTGCCAGCAGCAAGACAGGGGACAAAGAGACCCAGTACTTC.

The CDR3 nucleotides read TGTGCCAGACGGGGGGACACCTACGAGCAGTACTTC. It codes for CARRGDTYEQYF. This chain links TRBV12-3 or TRBV12-4 with TRBJ2-7, with D possibly matching TRBD2 (7 bases). The CDR3 spans 12 residues. V lost 9 bases to trimming and J lost 2 bases, with 11 bases between them.

This chain connects TRBV28 to TRBJ1-2; D unresolved. V was shortened by 2 bases and J by 3 bases, with 7 bases between the two germline ends. The CDR3 is 13 amino acids. Germline CDR1 MDHEN, CDR2 SYDVKM. CDR3 DNA sequence: TGTGCCAGCAGTTTACGGAGGGACTATGGCTACACCTTC. Translating gives CASSLRRDYGYTF.

This chain joins TRBV7-9 and TRBJ2-3; 9 nucleotides line up with TRBD2. With 5 bases clipped from V and 1 base from J, the junction kept 7 bases outside the gene matches. The CDR3 totals 16 residues. Germline V gives CDR1 SEHNR, CDR2 FQNEAQ (reference sequence). CDR3 bases: TGTGCCAGCAGCCAATCGTTAGCGGGGGGCACAGATACGCAGTATTTT. The encoded protein is CASSQSLAGGTDTQYF.

The chain recombines TRBV24-1 with TRBJ2-3; D is uncertain. The ends were cut back, 4 bases at V and 0 bases at J, with 4 bases in the middle. Germline V gene sequence: CDR1 KGHDR, CDR2 SFDVKD. The length of the CDR3 is 13 residues. CDR3 bases: TGTGCCACCAGTGACAGGAGCACAGATACGCAGTATTTT. It translates to CATSDRSTDTQYF.

The chain carries TRBV25-1 and TRBJ1-4; 7 nucleotides match TRBD1. Germline loops: CDR1 MGHDK, CDR2 SYGVNS. Germline trimming cut 6 bases from V and 8 bases from J; bases unmatched to any gene: 9. The CDR3 extends over 14 amino acids. The CDR3 reads CASRPAGGGEKLFF. Written as DNA, the CDR3 is TGTGCCAGCAGGCCGGCAGGGGGAGGCGAAAAACTGTTTTTT.